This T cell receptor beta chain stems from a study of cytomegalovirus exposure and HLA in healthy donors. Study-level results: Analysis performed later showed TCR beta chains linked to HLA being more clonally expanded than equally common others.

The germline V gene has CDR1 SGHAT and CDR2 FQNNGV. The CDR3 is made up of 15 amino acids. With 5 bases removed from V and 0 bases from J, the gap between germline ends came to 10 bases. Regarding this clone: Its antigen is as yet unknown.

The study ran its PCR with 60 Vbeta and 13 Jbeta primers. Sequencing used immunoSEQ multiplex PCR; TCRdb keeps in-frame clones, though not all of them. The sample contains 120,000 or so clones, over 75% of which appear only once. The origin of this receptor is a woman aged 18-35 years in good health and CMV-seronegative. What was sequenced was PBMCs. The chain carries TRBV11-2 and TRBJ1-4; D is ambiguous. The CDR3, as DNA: TGTGCCAGCAGCCCCTACGGGGCAACTAATGAAAAACTGTTTTTT. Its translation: CASSPYGATNEKLFF.